The 27 T cell receptor beta chains reported below all come from one sample, sequenced in a study of T-cell memory formation after mild COVID-19. Each CDR3 protein gets one entry after TCRdb re-called the 5' RACE reads with MiXCR. This table holds under 200,000 distinct CDR3 sequences, around 30% found once. Sample: PBMCs or a T cell subset sorted from them (not recorded which). These receptors were taken from an adult woman who had mild COVID-19 (a few samples of this study predate the infection). Cell type and time point are not known.

The V and J genes are TRBV15 and TRBJ2-7; D gene ambiguous. Germline CDR1 LNHNV, CDR2 YYDKDF (reference sequence). The V end lost 0 bases, the J end lost 5 bases, and 5 bases lay between the germline ends. The CDR3 has 12 amino acids. CDR3 DNA sequence: TGTGCCACCAGCAGAGATGGGGACGAGCAGTACTTC. It yields the protein CATSRDGDEQYF.

This clonotype appeared a few times. V usage is TRBV29-1 and J usage is TRBJ2-3, with a possible D match to TRBD2 (7 bases). The V and J ends lost 4 bases and 3 bases respectively, with 14 bases between them. The CDR3 totals 14 residues. Germline V gene lookup returns CDR1 SQVTM and CDR2 ANQGSEA. The CDR3 nucleotides are TGCAGCGTTGGAGGGCGGGGGCTTACAGATACGCAGTATTTT. As protein: CSVGGRGLTDTQYF.

The V and J genes are TRBV20-1 and TRBJ1-6; D gene uncertain. The V gene's germline CDR1 is DFQATT and CDR2 SNEGSKA (reference sequence). The ends were cut back, 6 bases at V and 10 bases at J, with 16 bases in the middle. The CDR3 has 13 amino acids. CDR3 DNA sequence: TGCAGTGCCCCAATGACGGGTGGCTCACCCCTCCACTTT. Its protein product is CSAPMTGGSPLHF.

This clonotype was seen more than once but under ten times. The chain uses TRBV5-1 and TRBJ2-5, with D unclear. This CDR3 region has 16 residues. Germline lookup yields CDR1 SGHRS and CDR2 YFSETQ. The V and J ends lost 3 bases and 1 base respectively, with 16 bases between them. In nucleotides, the CDR3 is TGCGCCAGCAGCTCCGGAACCGGGTCTTCCCAAGAGACCCAGTACTTC. Residues: CASSSGTGSSQETQYF.

This clonotype was seen just once. V usage is TRBV5-6 and J usage is TRBJ1-2; no firm D call. V lost 1 base and J 4 bases, leaving 8 bases between the germline ends. From germline, CDR1 is SGHDT and CDR2 YYEEEE. The CDR3 covers 13 residues. CDR3 nucleotides: TGTGCCAGCAGCTTGCCTGGCGGCTATGGCTACACCTTC. This sequence encodes CASSLPGGYGYTF.

V gene TRBV6-2 or TRBV6-3 combines with J gene TRBJ2-7; the match to TRBD2 covers 8 bases. Per the germline V gene, CDR1 is MNHEY and CDR2 is SVGEGT. The CDR3 extends over 16 amino acids. J lost 0 bases, V lost 2 bases, and 6 bases had no gene match. The CDR3 loop reads CASSYPTSGNSYEQYF. The DNA for the CDR3 is TGTGCCAGCAGTTACCCCACTAGCGGTAACTCCTACGAGCAGTACTTC.

This sequence joins TRBV5-1 and TRBJ1-1, with a possible D match to TRBD1 (6 bases). This CDR3 spans 13 amino acids. From germline, CDR1 is SGHRS and CDR2 YFSETQ. V lost 4 bases and J lost 2, with 9 bases in between. The CDR3 reads CASSLDSNTEAFF. In DNA, the CDR3 is TGCGCCAGCAGCCTGGACAGCAACACTGAAGCTTTCTTT.

Only a few counts were recorded for this clonotype. This chain links TRBV5-1 with TRBJ2-7; 9 nucleotides line up with TRBD2. The CDR3 spans 14 residues. V lost 5 bases, J lost 3 bases, and 6 bases stayed unmatched. Germline V lookup: CDR1 SGHRS, CDR2 YFSETQ. DNA of the CDR3: TGCGCCAGCAGTAGTTTTAGCGGGAGCTACGAGCAGTACTTC. This codes for CASSSFSGSYEQYF.

The rearrangement links TRBV4-1 to TRBJ2-1; D not resolved. V lost 4 bases, J lost 3 bases, and 7 bases lay in between. This CDR3 is 13 amino acids long. Germline CDR1 is MGHRA and CDR2 is YSYEKL. The CDR3 sequence: CASSRTDYNEQFF. The CDR3 region has the DNA TGCGCCAGCAGCCGAACAGACTACAATGAGCAGTTCTTC.

This clonotype has a handful of counts. V gene TRBV7-8 combines with J gene TRBJ1-6; D uncertain. Trimming cost V 7 bases and J 6 bases, with 10 bases left between them. Germline V CDR1 and CDR2: SGHVS, FQNEAQ. This CDR3 is built from 13 residues. CDR3 DNA sequence: TGTGCCAGCACCTCCAGTGTTAATTCACCCCTCCACTTT. The encoded protein is CASTSSVNSPLHF.

This clonotype was counted between two and nine times. The chain is built from TRBV7-2 and TRBJ2-5, with D perhaps matching TRBD1 (6 bases). The length of the CDR3 is 17 residues. The V and J ends lost 1 base and 5 bases respectively, with 20 bases between them. Germline CDR1 and CDR2: SGHTA and FQGNSA. Written as DNA, the CDR3 is TGTGCCAGCAGCTTAGATCCTAGAACTAACAGGGTTGAGACCCAGTACTTC. Its translation is CASSLDPRTNRVETQYF.

The chain recombines TRBV5-6 with TRBJ2-7, with D perhaps given as TRBD1 or TRBD2 (5 bases each). Trimming removed 0 bases from V and 2 bases from J, with 12 bases in between. CDR1 is SGHDT, CDR2 YYEEEE, per germline. The CDR3 extends over 15 amino acids. CDR3: CASSLARDEAYEQYF. For the CDR3, the DNA is TGTGCCAGCAGCTTGGCCAGGGACGAGGCCTACGAGCAGTACTTC.

The chain has TRBV7-2 and TRBJ2-1, with 8 bases lining up with TRBD2. The V and J ends lost 5 bases and 8 bases, in that order; junction bases with no gene match: 17. The CDR3 sequence is 17 residues long. The germline V gene has CDR1 SGHTA and CDR2 FQGNSA. CDR3 residues: CASSLGLALKPGDEQFF. The CDR3, as DNA: TGTGCCAGCAGCCTCGGACTAGCTCTAAAACCTGGGGATGAGCAGTTCTTC.

This clonotype was recorded a few times. CDR3: CASSFWGTGELFF. The CDR3 DNA follows: TGTGCCAGCAGCTTCTGGGGCACCGGGGAGCTGTTTTTT. This chain joins TRBV7-6 and TRBJ2-2; D is uncertain. There are 13 residues in the CDR3. V shed 3 bases and J shed 4 bases, with 6 bases lying between them. Germline-derived CDR1 and CDR2 are SGHVS and FNYEAQ.

The chain has TRBV12-3 or TRBV12-4 and TRBJ1-2; no firm D call. This CDR3 is built from 15 residues. V gave up 6 bases and J gave up 4 bases, with 18 bases separating them. CDR3 nucleotides: TGTGCCAGCAGCCCCGGAGGGCGAAACATCTATGGCTACACCTTC. This gives the protein CASSPGGRNIYGYTF.

This clonotype has more than one count but fewer than ten. This sequence joins TRBV6-6 and TRBJ2-7, with 10 bases matching TRBD2. The V gene end was trimmed by 4 bases and the J gene end by 2 bases; junction bases not matched to a gene: 11. The CDR3 sequence is 17 residues long. The germline CDR1 and CDR2 sequences are MNHNY and SVGAGI (reference sequence). CDR3 sequence reads: CASSSAGSGGPTYEQYF. The CDR3 DNA is TGTGCCAGCAGTTCGGCGGGTAGCGGGGGGCCGACCTACGAGCAGTACTTC.

This clonotype was detected a few times. J is TRBJ2-3 and V is TRBV6-2 or TRBV6-3; TRBD2 is a possible D gene (5 bases). CDR3 size: 13 residues. Germline CDR1 reads MNHEY; CDR2 reads SVGEGT. The germline V and J ends were trimmed by 9 bases and 2 bases, with 12 bases remaining between them. The CDR3 protein is CASRSGLTDTQYF. CDR3 sequence (DNA): TGTGCCAGTCGGAGTGGACTCACAGATACGCAGTATTTT.

This clonotype has more than one count but fewer than ten. CDR3 sequence (DNA): TGTGCCAGCAGCGTAGGGGCCGTGGGAGACGAGCAGTACTTC. This encodes CASSVGAVGDEQYF. The rearrangement joins TRBV9 to TRBJ2-7, with D perhaps TRBD2 (5 bases). Germline values: CDR1 SGDLS, CDR2 YYNGEE. This CDR3 has 14 amino acids. The V end was cut by 0 bases, the J end by 5 bases, with 12 bases between.

This clonotype was seen more than once but under ten times. The genes are TRBV5-1 and TRBJ2-7, with 7 bases matching TRBD1. V gave up 4 bases and J gave up 4 bases; unmatched junction bases: 5. CDR3 length: 13 amino acids. Germline V CDR1 and CDR2: SGHRS, YFSETQ. CDR3 in amino acids: CASSEAQGYEQYF. DNA of the CDR3: TGCGCCAGCAGCGAGGCACAGGGGTACGAGCAGTACTTC. Full variable domain (remainder filled in from reference TRBV5-1 and TRBJ2-7): KAGVTQTPRYLIKTRGQQVTLSCSPISGHRSVSWYQQTPGQGLQFLFEYFSETQRNKGNFPGRFSGRQFSNSRSEMNVSTLELGDSALYLCASSEAQGYEQYFGPGTRLTVT.

The rearrangement joins TRBV2 to TRBJ2-3; the D is unclear. Germline V lookup: CDR1 SNHLY, CDR2 FYNNEI. This CDR3 is 10 amino acids long. V lost 7 bases, J lost 5 bases, and 4 bases lay in between. CDR3 bases: TGTGCCAGCAACAGAGATACGCAGTATTTT. It is translated as CASNRDTQYF.

The CDR3 region has the DNA TGCAGTGCTGCCCCGGTCGCAGGGGGCGTATATGGTGGGGCCAACGTCCTGACTTTC. This codes for CSAAPVAGGVYGGANVLTF. This rearrangement joins TRBV20-1 to TRBJ2-6; 8 bases align to TRBD1. The CDR3 runs 19 residues. Germline assignment: CDR1 DFQATT and CDR2 SNEGSKA (reference sequence). With V trimmed by 5 bases and J by 3 bases, 18 bases remained unmatched.

The V gene is TRBV7-9, the J gene TRBJ2-2; no definite D call. Per the germline V gene, CDR1 is SEHNR and CDR2 is FQNEAQ (reference sequence). Trimming shortened V by 0 bases and J by 3 bases, and 2 bases separated the two germline ends. The CDR3 covers 13 residues. CDR3 in amino acids: CASSLADTGELFF. For the CDR3, the DNA is TGTGCCAGCAGCTTAGCGGACACCGGGGAGCTGTTTTTT. Looking up the rest from reference TRBV7-9 and TRBJ2-2 gives the full variable domain: DTGVSQNPRHKITKRGQNVTFRCDPISEHNRLYWYRQTLGQGPEFLTYFQNEAQLEKSRLLSDRFSAERPKGSFSTLEIQRTEQGDSAMYLCASSLADTGELFFGEGSRLTVL.

The rearrangement uses TRBV7-2 and TRBJ1-2; D might be TRBD1 (6 bases). The CDR3 consists of 17 residues. V gave up 5 bases and J gave up 2 bases, with 21 bases separating them. Germline values: CDR1 SGHTA, CDR2 FQGNSA. The chain's CDR3 is CASSSQGSVNPNYGYTF. DNA of the CDR3: TGTGCCAGCAGCAGCCAGGGGTCCGTAAATCCAAACTATGGCTACACCTTC.

This clonotype has a handful of counts. The chain recombines TRBV7-2 with TRBJ2-7; no clear D gene. Trimming stripped 5 bases from V and 7 bases from J, with 9 bases between. CDR3 length equals 11 residues. The germline V gene has CDR1 SGHTA and CDR2 FQGNSA. CDR3 in DNA: TGTGCCAGCAGCCTCCTCGTGGAGCAGTACTTC. Protein sequence: CASSLLVEQYF.

This clonotype came up a few times. The rearrangement joins TRBV6-2 or TRBV6-3 to TRBJ1-1; 7 nucleotides align to TRBD1. Germline loops: CDR1 MNHEY, CDR2 SVGEGT. The length of the CDR3 is 15 residues. V dropped 7 bases and J dropped 0; count of bases not matched to a gene: 8. CDR3 sequence (DNA): TGTGCCAGCAACGCTCCGGGACAGATGAACACTGAAGCTTTCTTT. This sequence encodes CASNAPGQMNTEAFF.

V gene TRBV12-3 or TRBV12-4 combines with J gene TRBJ2-7, with D maybe TRBD2 (5 bases). V lost 2 bases and J 5 bases, leaving 10 bases between the germline ends. The CDR3 has 13 amino acids. DNA of the CDR3: TGTGCCAGCAGTTTAACGGGGATCCACGAGCAGTACTTC. Translated: CASSLTGIHEQYF.

This clonotype was seen a few times. The J gene is TRBJ2-7, the V gene TRBV24-1; either TRBD1 or TRBD2 may fit D (5 bases each). The germline V gene encodes CDR1 KGHDR and CDR2 SFDVKD. With 6 bases removed from V and 5 bases from J, the gap between germline ends came to 22 bases. The CDR3 contains 16 residues. This chain's CDR3 is CATSPGMRGPLDEQYF. The CDR3 nucleotides read TGTGCCACCAGTCCTGGGATGAGGGGTCCCCTCGACGAGCAGTACTTC.